This T cell receptor (beta chain) was recorded in a study of cytomegalovirus exposure and HLA in healthy donors. Study outcomes and limitations: TCR beta V segments were, for the most part, productive about 87% or about 30% of the time in an earlier analysis. Most sequenced TCRs were rare (though some public TCRs occurred in many donors).

This clone was observed once. What it recognizes is unknown. CDR3 length equals 14 residues. Trimming cost V 2 bases and J 1 base, with 9 bases left between them. Germline V lookup: CDR1 SGHVS, CDR2 FQNEAQ. The PCR made use of 60 Vbeta and 13 Jbeta primers. Generated by immunoSEQ multiplex PCR, the TCRdb table keeps only in-frame clones and is missing some. The sample shows some 220,000 clones, more than 60% of them seen only once. The J gene is TRBJ2-7, the V gene TRBV7-8; the D gene is possibly TRBD2 (5 bases). The sequence came from a woman aged 55-69 years in good health and CMV-seropositive. Sequenced input: PBMCs. This chain's CDR3 is CASSLRRGSYEQYF. CDR3 coding DNA: TGTGCCAGCAGCTTAAGACGGGGTTCCTACGAGCAGTACTTC.